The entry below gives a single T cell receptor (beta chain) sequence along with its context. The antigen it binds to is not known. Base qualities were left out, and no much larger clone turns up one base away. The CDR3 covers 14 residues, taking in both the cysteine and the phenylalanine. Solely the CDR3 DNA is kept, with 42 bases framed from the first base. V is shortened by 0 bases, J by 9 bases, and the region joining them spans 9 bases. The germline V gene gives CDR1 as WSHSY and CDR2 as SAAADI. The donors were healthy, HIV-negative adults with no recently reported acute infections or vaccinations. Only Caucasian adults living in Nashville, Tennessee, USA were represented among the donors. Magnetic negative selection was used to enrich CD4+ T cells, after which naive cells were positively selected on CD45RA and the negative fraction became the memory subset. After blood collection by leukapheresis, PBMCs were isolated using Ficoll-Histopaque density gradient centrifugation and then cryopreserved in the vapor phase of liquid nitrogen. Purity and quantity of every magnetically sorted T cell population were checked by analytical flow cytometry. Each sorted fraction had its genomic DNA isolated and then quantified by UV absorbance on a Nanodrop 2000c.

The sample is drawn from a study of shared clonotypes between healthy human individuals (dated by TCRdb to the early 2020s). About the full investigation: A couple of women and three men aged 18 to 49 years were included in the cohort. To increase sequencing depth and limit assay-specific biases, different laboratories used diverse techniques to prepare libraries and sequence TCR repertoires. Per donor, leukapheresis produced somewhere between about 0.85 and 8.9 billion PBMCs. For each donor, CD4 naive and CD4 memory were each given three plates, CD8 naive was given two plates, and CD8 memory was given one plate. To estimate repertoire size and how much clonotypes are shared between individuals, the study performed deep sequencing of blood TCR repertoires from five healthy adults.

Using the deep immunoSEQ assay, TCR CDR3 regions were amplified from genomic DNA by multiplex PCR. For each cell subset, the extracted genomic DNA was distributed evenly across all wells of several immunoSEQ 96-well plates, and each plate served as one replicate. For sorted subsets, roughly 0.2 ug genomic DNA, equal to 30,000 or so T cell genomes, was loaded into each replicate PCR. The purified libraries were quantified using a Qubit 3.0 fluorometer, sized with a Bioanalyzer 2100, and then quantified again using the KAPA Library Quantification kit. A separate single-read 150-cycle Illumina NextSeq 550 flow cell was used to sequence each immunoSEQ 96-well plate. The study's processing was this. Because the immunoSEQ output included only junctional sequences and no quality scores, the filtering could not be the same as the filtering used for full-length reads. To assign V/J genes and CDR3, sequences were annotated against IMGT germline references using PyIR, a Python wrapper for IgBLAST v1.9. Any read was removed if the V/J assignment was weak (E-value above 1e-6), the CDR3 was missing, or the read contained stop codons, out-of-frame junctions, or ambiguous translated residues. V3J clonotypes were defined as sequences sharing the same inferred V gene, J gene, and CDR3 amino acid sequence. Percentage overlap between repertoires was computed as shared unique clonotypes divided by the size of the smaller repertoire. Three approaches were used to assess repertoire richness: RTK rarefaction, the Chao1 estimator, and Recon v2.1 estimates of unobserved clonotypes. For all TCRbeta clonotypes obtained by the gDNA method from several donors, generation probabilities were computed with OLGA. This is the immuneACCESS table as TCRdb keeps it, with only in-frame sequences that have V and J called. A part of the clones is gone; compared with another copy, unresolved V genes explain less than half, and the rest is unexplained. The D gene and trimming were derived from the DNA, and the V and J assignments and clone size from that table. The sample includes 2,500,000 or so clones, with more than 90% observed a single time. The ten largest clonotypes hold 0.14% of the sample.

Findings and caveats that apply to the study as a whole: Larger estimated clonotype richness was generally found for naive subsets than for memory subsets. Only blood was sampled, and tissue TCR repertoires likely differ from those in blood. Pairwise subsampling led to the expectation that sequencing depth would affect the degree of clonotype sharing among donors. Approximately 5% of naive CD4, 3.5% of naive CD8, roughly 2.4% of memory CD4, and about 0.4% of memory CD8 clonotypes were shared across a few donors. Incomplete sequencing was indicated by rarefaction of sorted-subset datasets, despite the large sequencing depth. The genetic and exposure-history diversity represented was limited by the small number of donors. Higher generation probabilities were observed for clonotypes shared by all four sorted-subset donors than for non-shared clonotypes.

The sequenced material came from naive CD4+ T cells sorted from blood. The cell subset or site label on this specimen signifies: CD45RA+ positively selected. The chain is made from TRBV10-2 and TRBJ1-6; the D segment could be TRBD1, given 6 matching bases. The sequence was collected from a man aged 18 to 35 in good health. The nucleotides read TGCGCCAGCAGTGAGTCAGGGGGGCTTTCACCCCTCCACTTT. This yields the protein CASSESGGLSPLHF.